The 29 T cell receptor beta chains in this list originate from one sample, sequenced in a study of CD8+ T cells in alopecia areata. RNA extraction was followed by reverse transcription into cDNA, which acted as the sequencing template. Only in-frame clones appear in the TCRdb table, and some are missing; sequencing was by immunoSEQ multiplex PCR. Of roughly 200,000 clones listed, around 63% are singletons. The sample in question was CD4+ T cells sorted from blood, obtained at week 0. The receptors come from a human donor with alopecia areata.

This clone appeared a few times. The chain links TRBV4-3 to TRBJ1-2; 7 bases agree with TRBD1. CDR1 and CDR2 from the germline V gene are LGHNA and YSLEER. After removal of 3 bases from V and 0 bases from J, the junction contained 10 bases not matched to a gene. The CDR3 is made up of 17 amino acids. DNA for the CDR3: TGCGCCAGCAGCCACCGATTTGGACAGGCCGCTAACTATGGCTACACCTTC. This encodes CASSHRFGQAANYGYTF.

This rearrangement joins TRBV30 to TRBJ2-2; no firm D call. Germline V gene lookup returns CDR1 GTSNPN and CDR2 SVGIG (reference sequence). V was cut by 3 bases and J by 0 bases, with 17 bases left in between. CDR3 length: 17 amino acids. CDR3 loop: CAWSATPAAANTGELFF. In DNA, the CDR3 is TGTGCCTGGAGCGCTACCCCGGCCGCGGCGAACACCGGGGAGCTGTTTTTT. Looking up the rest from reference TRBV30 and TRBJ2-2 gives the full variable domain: SQTIHQWPATLVQPVGSPLSLECTVEGTSNPNLYWYRQAAGRGLQLLFYSVGIGQISSEVPQNLSASRPQDRQFILSSKKLLLSDSGFYLCAWSATPAAANTGELFFGEGSRLTVL.

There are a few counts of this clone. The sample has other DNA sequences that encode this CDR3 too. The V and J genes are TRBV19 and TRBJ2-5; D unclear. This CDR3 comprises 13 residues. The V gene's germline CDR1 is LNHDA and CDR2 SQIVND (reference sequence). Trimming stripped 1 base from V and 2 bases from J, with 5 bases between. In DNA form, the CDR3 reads TGTGCCAGTAGTATAGGCAGTCAAGAGACCCAGTACTTC. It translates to CASSIGSQETQYF.

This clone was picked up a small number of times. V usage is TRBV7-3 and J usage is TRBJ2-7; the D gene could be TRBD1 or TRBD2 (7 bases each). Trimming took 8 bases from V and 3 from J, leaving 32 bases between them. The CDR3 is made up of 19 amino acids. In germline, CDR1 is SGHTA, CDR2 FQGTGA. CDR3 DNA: TGTGCCAGCTCACCCCACGGGGGAGGGGGCGCCAGTAATGTCTACGAGCAGTACTTC. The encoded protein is CASSPHGGGGASNVYEQYF.

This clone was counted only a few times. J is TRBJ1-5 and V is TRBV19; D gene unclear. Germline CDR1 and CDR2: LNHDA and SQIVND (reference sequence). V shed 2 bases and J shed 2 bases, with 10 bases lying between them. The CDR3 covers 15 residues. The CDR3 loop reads CASSIRDSRNQPQHF. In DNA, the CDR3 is TGTGCCAGTAGTATAAGGGATTCTCGCAATCAGCCCCAGCATTTT.

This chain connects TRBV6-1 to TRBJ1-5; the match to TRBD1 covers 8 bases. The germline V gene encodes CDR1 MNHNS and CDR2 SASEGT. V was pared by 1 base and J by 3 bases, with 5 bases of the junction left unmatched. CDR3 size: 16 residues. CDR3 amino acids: CASSEEGRGPNQPQHF. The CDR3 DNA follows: TGTGCCAGCAGTGAAGAGGGCAGGGGGCCCAATCAGCCCCAGCATTTT.

CDR3 sequence reads: CASSQEGYGYTF. The DNA for the CDR3 is TGTGCCAGCAGCCAAGAGGGGTATGGCTACACCTTC. The chain employs TRBV4-2 and TRBJ1-2; no clear D gene. Per the germline V gene, CDR1 is LGHNA and CDR2 is YNFKEQ. This CDR3 spans 12 amino acids. The ends were cut back, 0 bases at V and 5 bases at J, with 4 bases in the middle.

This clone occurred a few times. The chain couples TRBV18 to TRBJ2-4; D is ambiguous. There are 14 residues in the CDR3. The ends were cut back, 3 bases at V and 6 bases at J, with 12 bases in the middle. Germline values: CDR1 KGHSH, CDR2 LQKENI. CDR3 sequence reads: CASSPTQVSNIQYF. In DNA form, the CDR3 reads TGTGCCAGCTCACCGACTCAGGTTTCAAACATTCAGTACTTC. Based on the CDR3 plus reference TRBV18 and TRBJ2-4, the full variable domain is NAGVMQNPRHLVRRRGQEARLRCSPMKGHSHVYWYRQLPEEGLKFMVYLQKENIIDESGMPKERFSAEFPKEGPSILRIQQVVRGDSAAYFCASSPTQVSNIQYFGAGTRLSVL.

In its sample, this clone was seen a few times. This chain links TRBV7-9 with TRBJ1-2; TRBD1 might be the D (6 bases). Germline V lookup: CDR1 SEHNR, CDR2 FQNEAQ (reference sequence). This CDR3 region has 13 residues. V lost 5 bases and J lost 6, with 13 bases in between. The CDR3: CASSPRRGDGYTF. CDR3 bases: TGTGCCAGCAGCCCTCGGAGGGGGGATGGCTACACCTTC.

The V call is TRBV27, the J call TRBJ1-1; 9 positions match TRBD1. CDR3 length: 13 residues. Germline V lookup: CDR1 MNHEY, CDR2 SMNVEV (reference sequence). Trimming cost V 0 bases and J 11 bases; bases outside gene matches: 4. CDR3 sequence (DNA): TGTGCCAGCAGTTTATCTGGGACAGGGAGGGCTTTCTTT. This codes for CASSLSGTGRAFF.

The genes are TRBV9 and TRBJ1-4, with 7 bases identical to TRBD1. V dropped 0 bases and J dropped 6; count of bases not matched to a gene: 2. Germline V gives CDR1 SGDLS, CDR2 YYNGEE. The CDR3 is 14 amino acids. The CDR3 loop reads CASSVDRGHEKLFF. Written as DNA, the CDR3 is TGTGCCAGCAGCGTAGACAGGGGACATGAAAAACTGTTTTTT.

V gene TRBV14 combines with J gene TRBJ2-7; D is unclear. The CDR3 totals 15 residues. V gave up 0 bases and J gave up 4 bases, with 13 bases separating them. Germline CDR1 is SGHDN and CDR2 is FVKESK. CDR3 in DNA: TGTGCCAGCAGCCAAGATCTGCAGCCCTGGTACGAGCAGTACTTC. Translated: CASSQDLQPWYEQYF.

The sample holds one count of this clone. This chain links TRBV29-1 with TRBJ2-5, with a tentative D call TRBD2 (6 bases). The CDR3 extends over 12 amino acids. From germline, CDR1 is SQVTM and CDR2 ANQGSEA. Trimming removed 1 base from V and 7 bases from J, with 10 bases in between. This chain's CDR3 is CSVEAAGGTQYF. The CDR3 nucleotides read TGCAGCGTTGAAGCGGCCGGGGGGACCCAGTACTTC.

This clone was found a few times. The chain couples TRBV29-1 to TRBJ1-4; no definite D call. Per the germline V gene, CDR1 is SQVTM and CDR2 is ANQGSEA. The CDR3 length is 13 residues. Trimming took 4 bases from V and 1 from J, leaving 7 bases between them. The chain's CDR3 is CSVGAQTNEKLFF. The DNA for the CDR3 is TGCAGCGTTGGTGCGCAAACTAATGAAAAACTGTTTTTT.

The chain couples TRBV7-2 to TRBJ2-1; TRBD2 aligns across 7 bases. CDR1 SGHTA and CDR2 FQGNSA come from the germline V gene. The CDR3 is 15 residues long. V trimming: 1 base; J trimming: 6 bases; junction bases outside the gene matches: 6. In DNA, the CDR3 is TGTGCCAGCAGCTTAGTAGGGACTAAAAGCAATGAGCAGTTCTTC. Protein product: CASSLVGTKSNEQFF.

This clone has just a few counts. As DNA, the CDR3 is TGCAGCGTTTCCTCCGGGACAGGGGCCGCTCAATATGGCTACACCTTC. Residues: CSVSSGTGAAQYGYTF. The J gene is TRBJ1-2, the V gene TRBV29-1; 10 nucleotides line up with TRBD1. The junction had 14 bases not matched to a gene; V was cut back by 5 bases and J by 5 bases. Germline-derived CDR1 and CDR2 are SQVTM and ANQGSEA. The CDR3 has 16 residues. Full variable domain (remainder filled in from reference TRBV29-1 and TRBJ1-2): SAVISQKPSRDICQRGTSLTIQCQVDSQVTMMFWYRQQPGQSLTLIATANQGSEATYESGFVIDKFPISRPNLTFSTLTVSNMSPEDSSIYLCSVSSGTGAAQYGYTFGSGTRLTVV.

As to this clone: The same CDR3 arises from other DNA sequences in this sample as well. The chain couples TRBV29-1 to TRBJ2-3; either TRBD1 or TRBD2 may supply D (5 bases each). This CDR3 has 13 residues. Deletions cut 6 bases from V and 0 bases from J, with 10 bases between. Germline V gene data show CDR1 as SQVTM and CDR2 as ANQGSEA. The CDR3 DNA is TGCAGCGTCCGGGGCAGAAGCACAGATACGCAGTATTTT. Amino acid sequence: CSVRGRSTDTQYF.

The CDR3 loop reads CASSFGDRGRITEAFF. The CDR3 nucleotides read TGTGCCAGCAGTTTCGGGGACAGGGGGCGCATAACTGAAGCTTTCTTT. The rearrangement links TRBV27 to TRBJ1-1, with 12 bases fitting TRBD1. This CDR3 is built from 16 residues. J lost 5 bases, V lost 3 bases, and 7 bases had no gene match. Germline V gives CDR1 MNHEY, CDR2 SMNVEV (reference sequence).

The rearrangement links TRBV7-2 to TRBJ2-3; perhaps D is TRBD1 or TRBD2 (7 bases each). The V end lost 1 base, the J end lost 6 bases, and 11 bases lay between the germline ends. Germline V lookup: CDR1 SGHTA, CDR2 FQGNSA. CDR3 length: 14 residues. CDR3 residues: CASSLDQGGDTQYF. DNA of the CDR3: TGTGCCAGCAGCTTAGACCAGGGGGGGGATACGCAGTATTTT.

In DNA, the CDR3 is TGTGCCTGGGGGACCGCGGGGGATTCACCCCTCCACTTT. Amino acids: CAWGTAGDSPLHF. The rearrangement joins TRBV30 to TRBJ1-6; the D gene is possibly TRBD1 (5 bases). Germline CDR1 and CDR2: GTSNPN and SVGIG (reference sequence). The CDR3 has 13 residues. The V end was cut by 5 bases, the J end by 8 bases, with 13 bases between.

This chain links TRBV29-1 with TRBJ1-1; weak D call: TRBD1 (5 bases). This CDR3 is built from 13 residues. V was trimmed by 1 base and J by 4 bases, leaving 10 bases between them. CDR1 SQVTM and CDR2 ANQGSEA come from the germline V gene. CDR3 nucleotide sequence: TGCAGCGTTGAAGTGGTGAGGGGCACTGAAGCTTTCTTT. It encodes CSVEVVRGTEAFF.

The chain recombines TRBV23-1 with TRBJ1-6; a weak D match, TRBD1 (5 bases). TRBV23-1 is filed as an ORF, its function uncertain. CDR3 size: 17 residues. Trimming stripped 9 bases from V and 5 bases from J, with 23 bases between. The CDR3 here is CARSSPPSGGNNSPLHF. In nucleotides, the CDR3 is TGCGCCAGATCAAGTCCCCCGAGCGGGGGTAATAATTCACCCCTCCACTTT.

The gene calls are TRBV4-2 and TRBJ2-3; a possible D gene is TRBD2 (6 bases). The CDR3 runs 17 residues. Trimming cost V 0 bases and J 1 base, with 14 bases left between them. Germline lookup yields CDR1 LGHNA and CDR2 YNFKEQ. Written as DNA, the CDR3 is TGTGCCAGCAGCCAAGATCCAGTGCGGGATCGCACAGATACGCAGTATTTT. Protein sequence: CASSQDPVRDRTDTQYF.

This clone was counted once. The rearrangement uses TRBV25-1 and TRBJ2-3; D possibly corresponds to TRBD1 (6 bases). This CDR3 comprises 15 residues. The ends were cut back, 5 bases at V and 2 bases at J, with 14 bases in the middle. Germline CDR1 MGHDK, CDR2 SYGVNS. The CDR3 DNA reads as TGTGCCAGCAGTCTACGCTGGGACAACACAGATACGCAGTATTTT. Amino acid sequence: CASSLRWDNTDTQYF.

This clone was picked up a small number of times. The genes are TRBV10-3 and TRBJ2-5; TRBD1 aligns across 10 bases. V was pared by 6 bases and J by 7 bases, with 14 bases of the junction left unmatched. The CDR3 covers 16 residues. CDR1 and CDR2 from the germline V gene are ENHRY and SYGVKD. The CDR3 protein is CAISATGTGVEGTQYF. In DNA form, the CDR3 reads TGTGCCATCAGCGCAACCGGGACAGGGGTTGAAGGGACCCAGTACTTC.

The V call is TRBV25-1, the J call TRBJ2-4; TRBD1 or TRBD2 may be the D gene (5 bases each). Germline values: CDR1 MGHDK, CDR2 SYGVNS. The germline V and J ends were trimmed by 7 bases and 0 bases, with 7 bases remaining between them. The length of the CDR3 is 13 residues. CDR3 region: CASMGTAKNIQYF. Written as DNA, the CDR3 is TGTGCCAGCATGGGGACAGCCAAAAACATTCAGTACTTC.

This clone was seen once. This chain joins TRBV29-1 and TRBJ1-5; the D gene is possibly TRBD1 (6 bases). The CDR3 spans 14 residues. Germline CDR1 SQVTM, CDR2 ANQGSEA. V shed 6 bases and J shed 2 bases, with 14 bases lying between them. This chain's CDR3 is CSVGTSDGNQPQHF. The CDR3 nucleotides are TGCAGCGTCGGGACATCTGACGGCAATCAGCCCCAGCATTTT.

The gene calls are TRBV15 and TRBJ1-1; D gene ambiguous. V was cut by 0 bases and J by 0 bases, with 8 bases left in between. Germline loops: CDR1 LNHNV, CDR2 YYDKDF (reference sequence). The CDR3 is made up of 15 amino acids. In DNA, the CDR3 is TGTGCCACCAGCAGAGATTTGGGGTTGAACACTGAAGCTTTCTTT. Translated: CATSRDLGLNTEAFF.

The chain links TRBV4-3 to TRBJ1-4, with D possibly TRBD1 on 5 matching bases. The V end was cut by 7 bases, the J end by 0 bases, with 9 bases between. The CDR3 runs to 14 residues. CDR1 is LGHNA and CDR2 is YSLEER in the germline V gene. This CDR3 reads CASTPTATNEKLFF. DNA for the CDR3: TGCGCCAGCACACCGACAGCAACTAATGAAAAACTGTTTTTT.